These T cell receptor beta chains were read from a single sample in a study of glioma-infiltrating T cells after dendritic cell vaccination. The table came from immunoSEQ multiplex PCR; TCRdb's copy has only in-frame clones and leaves some out. The table shows fewer than 25,000 clones, with roughly 86% occurring only once. This sample comprised blood, obtained after dendritic cell vaccination. The receptors were gathered from a human donor with glioblastoma. The conserved cysteine and the conserved F or W are not part of the CDR3 here.

V gene | CDR3 protein
TRBV4-1 | ASSHPARVNEQY
TRBV6-4 | ASSRQSMNTEAF
TRBV6-5 | ASSYAAGANTGELF
TRBV14 | ASSQGSGGATDTQY
TRBV11-2 | ASSFWGRREDTQY
TRBV6-5 | ASRRDRFDTIY
TRBV27 | ASSLRGTPIYEQY
TRBV5-1 | ASSLGSGTGELF
TRBV10-3 | AISGGDTGINEQF
TRBV5-4 | ASGRQGETDTQY
TRBV6-6 | ASSYSSGNYGYT
TRBV7-2 | ASSLATGGGYGYT
TRBV5-8 | ASSLKSSYNEQF
TRBV7-2 | ASSSRTGYDEQY
TRBV7-6 | ASSLVEGPEQY
TRBV4-2 | ASSQRENTEAF
TRBV25-1 | ASSAGRDYGYT
TRBV7-9 | ASSLSGQETQY
TRBV5-1 | ASSSRTSGGTSTDTQY
TRBV19 | ASSISGFRHSNTIY
TRBV5-1 | ASSIGQGGNEKLF
TRBV5-4 | ASSLRDRGLGNTIY
TRBV5-1 | ASMRGLGVTGELF
TRBV5-1 | ASSKSGGALEETQY
TRBV11-3 | ASSLTGPGELF
TRBV18 | VLKSYEQY
TRBV7-2 | ASSFLGQGATTDTQY
TRBV5-1 | ASSTQGLSYEQY
TRBV5-4 | ASSLGTGSGDEQY
TRBV19 | ASRASGGARPGELF
TRBV10-3 | AISQGVNSPLH
TRBV5-5 | ASSLGTVNTEAF
TRBV30 | ACQETVYNSPLH